This is a list of T cell receptor beta chains from one sample in a study of blood T cell repertoires in COVID-19. Assay: immunoSEQ multiplex PCR; the TCRdb copy retains only in-frame clones and omits some. The sample includes 90,000 to 130,000 clones, about 72% seen only once; the top ten take under 10%. The sequenced sample was peripheral blood. The receptors derive from a woman aged 55 to 70 with acute or convalescent COVID-19. The CDR3 runs from the conserved cysteine through the conserved F or W. Each record gives: J gene, D gene, clone size, V gene, CDR3 length, CDR3 protein, CDR3 DNA. D genes are given only for firm matches. Size is stated for part of the rows, as once, few or many counts, or as a class when the clone is expanded.

j_call: TRBJ1-5; d_call: TRBD1; clone_size: -; v_call: TRBV6-5; cdr3_length: 15; cdr3_aa: CASLPDRGVNQPQHF; cdr3_nt: TGTGCCAGCCTCCCTGACAGGGGAGTTAATCAGCCCCAGCATTTT
j_call: TRBJ1-3; d_call: -; clone_size: -; v_call: TRBV6-1; cdr3_length: 17; cdr3_aa: CASSEDRGSYSGNTIYF; cdr3_nt: TGTGCCAGCAGTGAAGATAGGGGCAGCTACTCTGGAAACACCATATATTTT
j_call: TRBJ1-1; d_call: TRBD1; clone_size: -; v_call: TRBV29-1; cdr3_length: 13; cdr3_aa: CSIRQGMNTEAFF; cdr3_nt: TGCAGCATCCGACAGGGCATGAACACTGAAGCTTTCTTT
j_call: TRBJ1-1; d_call: -; clone_size: -; v_call: TRBV6-5; cdr3_length: 14; cdr3_aa: CASSYSFRNTEAFF; cdr3_nt: TGTGCCAGCAGTTACTCTTTTCGGAACACTGAAGCTTTCTTT
j_call: TRBJ1-2; d_call: -; clone_size: -; v_call: TRBV5-4; cdr3_length: 14; cdr3_aa: CASSPSGHRYGYTF; cdr3_nt: TGTGCCAGCAGCCCCTCGGGACACCGCTATGGCTACACCTTC
j_call: TRBJ2-3; d_call: -; clone_size: -; v_call: TRBV7-8; cdr3_length: 14; cdr3_aa: CASSLLEGRDTQYF; cdr3_nt: TGTGCCAGCAGCTTATTAGAGGGAAGGGATACGCAGTATTTT
j_call: TRBJ2-7; d_call: -; clone_size: -; v_call: TRBV4-2; cdr3_length: 15; cdr3_aa: CASSQEFELSYEQYF; cdr3_nt: TGTGCCAGCAGCCAAGAATTCGAACTCTCCTACGAGCAGTACTTC
j_call: TRBJ1-5; d_call: -; clone_size: -; v_call: TRBV20-1; cdr3_length: 12; cdr3_aa: CSASMSGQPQHF; cdr3_nt: TGCAGTGCTAGTATGTCAGGACAGCCCCAGCATTTT
j_call: TRBJ2-4; d_call: -; clone_size: few; v_call: TRBV29-1; cdr3_length: 16; cdr3_aa: CSVAGGGRLAKNIQYF; cdr3_nt: TGCAGCGTTGCCGGAGGGGGCAGACTAGCCAAAAACATTCAGTACTTC
j_call: TRBJ1-1; d_call: -; clone_size: -; v_call: TRBV9; cdr3_length: 13; cdr3_aa: CASSATGNTEAFF; cdr3_nt: TGTGCCAGCAGCGCGACAGGGAACACTGAAGCTTTCTTT
j_call: TRBJ1-1; d_call: -; clone_size: many; v_call: TRBV13; cdr3_length: 16; cdr3_aa: CASSSRGLFGGTEAFF; cdr3_nt: TGTGCCAGCAGCAGCAGGGGCTTGTTCGGCGGCACTGAAGCTTTCTTT
j_call: TRBJ2-3; d_call: -; clone_size: -; v_call: TRBV5-1; cdr3_length: 16; cdr3_aa: CASSLGFPTGTDTQYF; cdr3_nt: TGCGCCAGCAGCTTGGGGTTCCCTACGGGCACAGATACGCAGTATTTT
j_call: TRBJ1-6; d_call: TRBD1; clone_size: -; v_call: TRBV5-1; cdr3_length: 15; cdr3_aa: CASSLEQGVNSPLHF; cdr3_nt: TGCGCCAGCAGCTTGGAACAGGGGGTGAATTCACCCCTCCACTTT
j_call: TRBJ2-1; d_call: TRBD2; clone_size: -; v_call: TRBV19; cdr3_length: 15; cdr3_aa: CASTITGLAGAEQFF; cdr3_nt: TGTGCCAGTACGATCACGGGACTAGCGGGGGCTGAGCAGTTCTTC
j_call: TRBJ1-2; d_call: TRBD1; clone_size: -; v_call: TRBV10-3; cdr3_length: 13; cdr3_aa: CAISVDRNYGYTF; cdr3_nt: TGTGCCATCAGTGTGGACAGGAACTATGGCTACACCTTC
j_call: TRBJ1-5; d_call: TRBD1; clone_size: -; v_call: TRBV10-3; cdr3_length: 17; cdr3_aa: CAISGTQGQGINQPQHF; cdr3_nt: TGTGCCATCAGTGGGACCCAGGGACAGGGGATCAATCAGCCCCAGCATTTT
j_call: TRBJ1-1; d_call: TRBD1; clone_size: -; v_call: TRBV5-4; cdr3_length: 15; cdr3_aa: CASSLQQGADTEAFF; cdr3_nt: TGTGCCAGCAGCCTACAACAGGGGGCAGACACTGAAGCTTTCTTT
j_call: TRBJ2-7; d_call: -; clone_size: -; v_call: TRBV20-1; cdr3_length: 15; cdr3_aa: CSASGGDRSSYEQYF; cdr3_nt: TGCAGTGCTAGTGGGGGCGACAGGAGCTCCTACGAGCAGTACTTC
j_call: TRBJ2-7; d_call: TRBD1; clone_size: -; v_call: TRBV7-2; cdr3_length: 14; cdr3_aa: CASSSGTGSFEQYF; cdr3_nt: TGTGCCAGCAGCAGCGGGACAGGGAGTTTCGAGCAGTACTTC
j_call: TRBJ1-1; d_call: TRBD1; clone_size: once; v_call: TRBV18; cdr3_length: 17; cdr3_aa: CASSPPNSGQGATEAFF; cdr3_nt: TGTGCCAGCTCACCACCGAACTCGGGACAGGGGGCCACTGAAGCTTTCTTT
j_call: TRBJ1-4; d_call: -; clone_size: -; v_call: TRBV12-2; cdr3_length: 21; cdr3_aa: CASRLVLEVGQGFATNEKLFF; cdr3_nt: TGTGCAAGTCGCTTAGTCCTTGAGGTAGGACAGGGGTTTGCAACTAATGAAAAACTGTTTTTT
j_call: TRBJ2-7; d_call: -; clone_size: -; v_call: TRBV12-2; cdr3_length: 16; cdr3_aa: CASRCHRDLGNDEQYF; cdr3_nt: TGTGCAAGTCGCTGCCACCGGGACTTAGGTAATGACGAGCAGTACTTC
j_call: TRBJ1-2; d_call: -; clone_size: -; v_call: TRBV5-4; cdr3_length: 12; cdr3_aa: CASSWGTGSYTF; cdr3_nt: TGTGCCAGCAGCTGGGGGACTGGTAGCTACACCTTC
j_call: TRBJ1-6; d_call: TRBD1; clone_size: -; v_call: TRBV19; cdr3_length: 14; cdr3_aa: CASSGTAFNSPLHF; cdr3_nt: TGTGCCAGTAGCGGGACAGCATTTAATTCACCCCTCCACTTT
j_call: TRBJ1-1; d_call: TRBD1; clone_size: -; v_call: TRBV7-2; cdr3_length: 16; cdr3_aa: CASSDRGRLVSTEAFF; cdr3_nt: TGTGCCAGCAGCGACAGGGGCCGATTGGTTTCCACTGAAGCTTTCTTT
j_call: TRBJ2-7; d_call: -; clone_size: -; v_call: TRBV7-2; cdr3_length: 11; cdr3_aa: CASSLVYEQYF; cdr3_nt: TGTGCCAGCAGCTTAGTATACGAGCAGTACTTC
j_call: TRBJ1-6; d_call: -; clone_size: -; v_call: TRBV12-3/TRBV12-4; cdr3_length: 12; cdr3_aa: CASSNRNSPLHF; cdr3_nt: TGTGCCAGCAGCAACAGGAATTCACCCCTCCACTTT
j_call: TRBJ1-2; d_call: -; clone_size: -; v_call: TRBV5-8; cdr3_length: 14; cdr3_aa: CASSSTRKASGYTF; cdr3_nt: TGTGCCAGCAGCTCAACTAGAAAAGCTTCTGGCTACACCTTC
j_call: TRBJ2-2; d_call: TRBD2; clone_size: -; v_call: TRBV4-3; cdr3_length: 17; cdr3_aa: CASSQDGAGGPPGELFF; cdr3_nt: TGCGCCAGCAGCCAAGATGGGGCGGGGGGGCCCCCCGGGGAGCTGTTTTTT
j_call: TRBJ2-1; d_call: -; clone_size: -; v_call: TRBV30; cdr3_length: 16; cdr3_aa: CAWSANGRGTYNEQFF; cdr3_nt: TGTGCCTGGAGTGCAAACGGTCGGGGTACCTACAATGAGCAGTTCTTC
j_call: TRBJ1-5; d_call: -; clone_size: -; v_call: TRBV20-1; cdr3_length: 14; cdr3_aa: CSASVSQNNQPQHF; cdr3_nt: TGCAGTGCTAGTGTCTCTCAGAACAATCAGCCCCAGCATTTT
j_call: TRBJ1-1; d_call: -; clone_size: -; v_call: TRBV14; cdr3_length: 14; cdr3_aa: CASSQAGGHTEAFF; cdr3_nt: TGTGCCAGCAGCCAAGCGGGGGGCCACACTGAAGCTTTCTTT
j_call: TRBJ2-7; d_call: TRBD1; clone_size: many; v_call: TRBV5-1; cdr3_length: 15; cdr3_aa: CASSLAGGSSHEQYF; cdr3_nt: TGCGCCAGCAGCTTGGCAGGGGGTAGTTCCCACGAGCAGTACTTC